The T cell receptor (beta chain) under discussion was sequenced for a study of T cell repertoires in cytomegalovirus infection. This clonotype was counted only a few times. The antigen is undetermined. TCRdb re-analysed the reads in MiXCR, keeping a single row per CDR3 protein. Among roughly 500,000 distinct CDR3 sequences listed, about 44% were seen once. The CDR3 sequence is 14 residues long. V dropped 0 bases and J dropped 4 bases, with 11 bases sitting between them. The germline V gene encodes CDR1 DFQATT and CDR2 SNEGSKA (reference sequence). Overall study findings and caveats: Cumulative frequency (of public TCR beta family members) identified carriers of CMV plus the relevant HLA.

Here the sequenced sample was cultured PBMCs, taken from culture after CMV antigen stimulation. This TCR was sampled from a human donor in good health (CMV status not recorded). Some clones in this sample may be carry-over from other donors' samples. V usage is TRBV20-1 and J usage is TRBJ2-3, with D perhaps matching TRBD1 (6 bases). The CDR3: CSARDQGTSDTQYF. Written as DNA, the CDR3 is TGCAGTGCTAGAGATCAGGGGACCTCAGATACGCAGTATTTT.